This T cell receptor beta chain was observed in a study of shared clonotypes between healthy human individuals (TCRdb year 2020). Describing the broader study: The cohort included three men and a couple of women between 18 and 49 years of age. Libraries were prepared and TCR repertoires were sequenced by different laboratories using diverse techniques, in order to increase sequencing depth and limit assay-specific biases. Per donor, three plates each were used for CD4 naive and CD4 memory, two for CD8 naive, and one for CD8 memory. Leukapheresis yielded between about 0.85 and 10 billion PBMCs per donor. Blood TCR repertoires of five healthy adults were deeply sequenced to estimate repertoire size and the extent of clonotype sharing between individuals. Overall study results and their limits: Compared with non-shared clonotypes, the clonotypes found in all four sorted-subset donors had higher generation probabilities. Pairwise subsampling led to the expectation that sequencing depth would affect the degree of clonotype sharing among donors. Rarefaction of sorted-subset datasets indicated incomplete sequencing despite the large sequencing depth. The small number of donors limited the genetic and exposure-history diversity represented. Naive subsets generally had larger estimated clonotype richness than memory subsets. Sampling was limited to blood, and TCR repertoires in tissue likely differ from TCR repertoires in blood. When several donors were compared, the shared fraction of clonotypes was about 5.4% for naive CD4, 3.5% to 4% for naive CD8, more than 2% for memory CD4, and around 0.37% for memory CD8.

CD8 naive samples were obtained by positive selection for CCR7 among CD45RO-negative cells, yielding a CD45RA+CCR7+ population from which TemRA cells were excluded. Donors were healthy HIV-negative adults with no recently reported acute infections or vaccinations. Every donor was a Caucasian adult living in Nashville, Tennessee, USA. After blood collection by leukapheresis, PBMCs were isolated using Ficoll-Histopaque density gradient centrifugation and then cryopreserved in the vapor phase of liquid nitrogen. Analytical flow cytometry was used to check the purity and quantity of each magnetically sorted T cell population. Genomic DNA was isolated from each sorted fraction and quantified by UV absorbance on a Nanodrop 2000c. CDR1 and CDR2, per the germline V gene (reference sequence), are WNHNN and SYGVQD. The CDR3 has 15 amino acids, counting the end cysteine and phenylalanine. Here the CDR3 DNA is all that survives: 45 bases in frame from base 1. The germline V end is reduced by 3 bases and the J end by 6 bases; junction bases left unmatched: 7.

About this clone: Its antigen is still unknown. Per-nucleotide qualities are absent, and no much larger clonotype sits a single base away.

Using the deep immunoSEQ assay, multiplex PCR amplified TCR CDR3 regions from genomic DNA. For each cell subset, the extracted genomic DNA was distributed evenly across all wells of several immunoSEQ 96-well plates, and each plate served as one replicate. For sorted subsets, around 0.2 ug genomic DNA, equal to 25,000 to 35,000 T cell genomes, was loaded into each replicate PCR. Purified libraries were quantified with a Qubit 3.0 fluorometer, sized on a Bioanalyzer 2100, and re-quantified with the KAPA Library Quantification kit. Each immunoSEQ 96-well plate was sequenced on its own single-read 150-cycle Illumina NextSeq 550 flow cell. In the authors' own workflow: The immunoSEQ output contained only junctional sequences without quality scores, so filtering could not match that applied to full-length reads. Sequences were annotated with PyIR, a Python wrapper for IgBLAST v1.9, and V/J genes and CDR3 were assigned using IMGT germline references. Reads were filtered out if the reads had weak V/J assignments (E-value above 1e-6), no CDR3, stop codons, out-of-frame junctions, or ambiguous translated residues. V3J clonotypes were defined as sequences sharing the same inferred V gene, J gene, and CDR3 amino acid sequence. Percentage overlap between repertoires was calculated by dividing the number of shared unique clonotypes by the size of the smaller repertoire. Richness of each repertoire was evaluated using RTK rarefaction, the Chao1 estimator, and Recon v2.1 estimates of unobserved clonotypes. OLGA was used to compute generation probabilities for all TCRbeta clonotypes that the gDNA method yielded from four donors. TCRdb took over this immuneACCESS table, retaining in-frame rearrangements with V and J assigned. Such tables are incomplete; in checked studies, under half of the missing clones stem from an unresolved V gene, and the remainder is unexplained. V, J and clone size are those of that table, while D and trimming were read from the DNA. The sample table holds fewer than 850,000 clones, of which 90% to 98% were seen once. Of the sample, 0.2% to 0.25% falls within the top ten clones.

This TCR derives from a man aged 25-40 years in good health. This chain joins TRBV10-1 to TRBJ2-7, with TRBD2 matching 11 junction bases. Sequenced material: naive CD8+ T cells sorted from blood. Explained via the paper, the cell subset or site label denotes: CD45RA+CCR7+. The CDR3 protein sequence reads: CASSDPTSGSFEQYF. The base sequence is TGCGCCAGCAGTGACCCTACTAGCGGGAGCTTCGAGCAGTACTTC.